This passage covers 24 T cell receptor beta chains from one sample sequenced in a study of CD8+CD57+ T cells in acquired aplastic anemia. TCR beta VDJ and CDR3 profiles were obtained from a genomic DNA template. Each CDR3 protein gets one entry after TCRdb re-called the reads with MiXCR. The sample consists of about 200,000 distinct CDR3 sequences, about half of them appearing once. Patients picked for sequencing had shown CD8+CD57+ cell expansion detected by flow cytometry. What was sequenced was sorted CD4+, CD8+, or CD8+CD57+ T cells (not recorded which) from PBMCs. These receptors originate from a human donor with aplastic anemia.

The rearrangement uses TRBV10-1 and TRBJ2-1; possible D gene TRBD2, 5 bases. Germline V CDR1 and CDR2: WNHNN, SYGVQD (reference sequence). The CDR3 sequence is 12 residues long. V was trimmed by 3 bases and J by 7 bases, leaving 7 bases between them. The CDR3 sequence: CASSELGNEQFF. The DNA of the CDR3 is TGCGCCAGCAGTGAACTAGGGAATGAGCAGTTCTTC.

On this clonotype: Relative to the germline gene, one junction end is altered; a read error may explain this. CDR3 in amino acids: CASSARTYTGELYF. The DNA for the CDR3 is TGTGCCAGCAGTGCCCGGACATACACCGGGGAGCTGTACTTC. The chain joins TRBV25-1 to TRBJ2-7; the D gene could be TRBD1 or TRBD2 (5 bases each). Looked up from germline, CDR1 is MGHDK and CDR2 is SYGVNS. This CDR3 comprises 14 residues.

The chain employs TRBV5-4 and TRBJ2-1, with TRBD2 matching 8 bases. This CDR3 is 16 amino acids long. The trim removed 6 bases at V and 4 bases at J, leaving 12 bases unmatched. The germline V gene has CDR1 SGHNT and CDR2 YYREEE (reference sequence). CDR3 region: CASTSSAGAFYNEQFF. CDR3 coding DNA: TGTGCCAGCACCTCTTCAGCGGGGGCCTTTTACAATGAGCAGTTCTTC.

The chain uses TRBV7-9 and TRBJ2-3; 16 bases match TRBD2. Germline lookup yields CDR1 SEHNR and CDR2 FQNEAQ (reference sequence). Germline trimming cut 5 bases from V and 3 bases from J; bases unmatched to any gene: 8. The CDR3 is made up of 18 amino acids. The CDR3 protein is CASSGTSGGAVITDTQYF. The CDR3 coding sequence is TGTGCCAGCAGCGGGACTAGCGGGGGGGCCGTAATAACAGATACGCAGTATTTT.

The V and J genes are TRBV5-1 and TRBJ1-1; the match to TRBD1 covers 10 bases. Germline V gene sequence: CDR1 SGHRS, CDR2 YFSETQ. CDR3 length equals 15 residues. V dropped 4 bases and J dropped 0; count of bases not matched to a gene: 3. The CDR3: CASSPGQGLNTEAFF. In DNA form, the CDR3 reads TGCGCCAGCAGCCCGGGACAGGGGCTGAACACTGAAGCTTTCTTT.

Ten or more counts support this clonotype. The chain carries TRBV12-3 or TRBV12-4 and TRBJ2-3; D is uncertain. Between the trimmed V and J ends, which lost 2 bases and 6 bases, there was a span of 12 bases. The CDR3 sequence is 14 residues long. The CDR3 region has the DNA TGTGCCAGCAGTTTAAGGTTTCCAGCGGATACGCAGTATTTT. Amino acids: CASSLRFPADTQYF.

This clonotype was seen a handful of times. J is TRBJ1-4 and V is TRBV30, with D possibly TRBD1 on 6 matching bases. Trimming took off 2 bases at V and 1 base at J, with 8 bases between the two ends. CDR3 length equals 14 residues. CDR1 is GTSNPN and CDR2 is SVGIG in the germline V gene (reference sequence). CDR3 residues: CAWSQTGTNEKLFF. CDR3 bases: TGTGCCTGGAGTCAGACAGGAACTAATGAAAAACTGTTTTTT.

The rearrangement uses TRBV6-5 and TRBJ2-1; tentatively, D is TRBD1 (6 bases). V lost 2 bases and J lost 5, with 22 bases in between. The CDR3 consists of 18 residues. Germline CDR1 is MNHEY and CDR2 is SVGAGI. CDR3 region: CASSYPDSLEPGNNEQFF. Here the CDR3 DNA reads TGTGCCAGCAGTTACCCGGACAGTCTCGAGCCAGGAAACAATGAGCAGTTCTTC.

The chain uses TRBV20-1 and TRBJ1-6; D may be TRBD1 (5 bases). Germline CDR1 DFQATT, CDR2 SNEGSKA (reference sequence). The CDR3 has 14 residues. V shed 5 bases and J shed 11 bases, with 19 bases lying between them. The CDR3 DNA reads as TGCAGTGCTCCCCCTGGGGGTAAGGATCCACCCCTCCACTTT. Protein: CSAPPGGKDPPLHF.

This clonotype was seen a few times. The chain couples TRBV10-3 to TRBJ1-2, with TRBD1 identical over 12 bases. Germline V gives CDR1 ENHRY, CDR2 SYGVKD. CDR3 length equals 14 residues. The V gene end was trimmed by 4 bases and the J gene end by 7 bases; junction bases not matched to a gene: 4. CDR3: CAISGTGQGAGYTF. Written as DNA, the CDR3 is TGTGCCATCAGTGGAACGGGACAGGGGGCTGGCTACACCTTC.

Remarks on this clonotype: A read error may explain this, as a much larger clone is one base away. The chain is built from TRBV9 and TRBJ2-7; unclear D gene. This CDR3 region has 14 residues. Between the trimmed V and J ends, which lost 0 bases and 6 bases, there was a span of 13 bases. Germline lookup yields CDR1 SGDLS and CDR2 YYNGEE. The CDR3 coding sequence is TGTGCCAGCAGCGTAGACCTCTTAACCTGCGAGCAGTACTTC. This translates into CASSVDLLTCEQYF.

This rearrangement joins TRBV15 to TRBJ2-5; D is unclear. There are 11 residues in the CDR3. Deletions cut 4 bases from V and 5 bases from J, with 5 bases between. Per the germline V gene, CDR1 is LNHNV and CDR2 is YYDKDF (reference sequence). The CDR3 reads CATSNRETQYF. For the CDR3, the DNA is TGTGCCACCAGCAACCGTGAGACCCAGTACTTC.

CDR3 region: CSARNPGQGSEQYF. CDR3 DNA sequence: TGCAGTGCTAGAAACCCGGGACAGGGTAGCGAGCAGTACTTC. The gene calls are TRBV20-1 and TRBJ2-7; 9 bases match TRBD1. V lost 2 bases to trimming and J lost 6 bases; unmatched junction nucleotides: 8. The germline gives CDR1 DFQATT, CDR2 SNEGSKA (reference sequence). The CDR3 has 14 residues.

The sample holds many counts of this clonotype. The chain has TRBV15 and TRBJ2-1; D ambiguous. V shed 0 bases and J shed 2 bases, with 17 bases lying between them. The CDR3 has 18 amino acids. CDR1 is LNHNV, CDR2 YYDKDF, per germline (reference sequence). CDR3 sequence reads: CATSRDIGSQSAYNEQFF. In DNA, the CDR3 is TGTGCCACCAGCAGAGATATTGGGTCCCAGTCGGCCTACAATGAGCAGTTCTTC.

The chain has TRBV20-1 and TRBJ2-7; 11 nucleotides align to TRBD2. Germline CDR1 DFQATT, CDR2 SNEGSKA (reference sequence). The CDR3 is 14 residues long. Trimming took 5 bases from V and 2 from J; bases not matched to a gene: 5. CDR3: CSALGTSGTYEQYV. CDR3 DNA sequence: TGCAGTGCTCTTGGGACTAGCGGTACCTACGAGCAGTACGTC.

The chain has TRBV10-3 and TRBJ2-7; D gene unclear. Germline V gene sequence: CDR1 ENHRY, CDR2 SYGVKD. The CDR3 is made up of 13 amino acids. The ends were cut back, 3 bases at V and 3 bases at J, with 9 bases in the middle. The CDR3 coding sequence is TGTGCCATCAGTGATGAGCGACTCTACGAGCAGTACTTC. This translates into CAISDERLYEQYF.

The chain recombines TRBV7-8 with TRBJ2-1; TRBD2 is a possible D gene (5 bases). The CDR3 runs 15 residues. V lost 2 bases and J 4 bases, leaving 12 bases between the germline ends. Per the germline V gene, CDR1 is SGHVS and CDR2 is FQNEAQ. The CDR3 DNA reads TGTGCCAGCAGCTTAAGGCCCGGGAAATACAATGAGCAGTTCTTC. Amino acids: CASSLRPGKYNEQFF.

The rearrangement joins TRBV15 to TRBJ1-1; D perhaps matches TRBD1 (5 bases). From germline, CDR1 is LNHNV and CDR2 YYDKDF (reference sequence). The CDR3 is made up of 15 amino acids. V lost 7 bases, J lost 2 bases, and 17 bases lay in between. The DNA for the CDR3 is TGTGCCACCACCTCATCCGCAGGGCGAAACACTGAAGCTTTCTTT. Translation gives CATTSSAGRNTEAFF.

The chain carries TRBV29-1 and TRBJ2-7; 11 nucleotides match TRBD1. CDR1 is SQVTM, CDR2 ANQGSEA, per germline. The CDR3 extends over 16 amino acids. DNA for the CDR3: TGCAGACCCCATATCGCCTCCGGGACAGGGGGCTACGAGCAGTACTTC. It specifies CRPHIASGTGGYEQYF.

The J gene is TRBJ2-7, the V gene TRBV11-1; 9 bases align to TRBD1. The V segment lost 4 bases and the J segment 0 bases; nucleotides outside the gene matches: 4. The length of the CDR3 is 15 residues. The germline V gene has CDR1 SGHAT and CDR2 FQDESV (reference sequence). This CDR3 is CASSSNRGPSYEQYF. The CDR3 nucleotides are TGTGCCAGCAGCTCGAACAGGGGGCCCTCCTACGAGCAGTACTTC.

In this sample, this clonotype turned up a few times. Relative to the germline gene, one junction end is altered; a read error may explain this. The chain is built from TRBV2 and TRBJ1-3; D gene ambiguous. The germline V gene has CDR1 SNHLY and CDR2 FYNNEI. This CDR3 has 14 amino acids. The CDR3 spells CVSSESSTGNTIYF. The CDR3 nucleotides are TGTGTCAGCAGTGAATCGTCTACTGGAAACACCATATATTTT.

The V call is TRBV19, the J call TRBJ2-3; perhaps TRBD2 as D (5 bases). The CDR3 is made up of 14 amino acids. Germline V gene lookup returns CDR1 LNHDA and CDR2 SQIVND (reference sequence). Trimming shortened V by 1 base and J by 6 bases, and 11 bases separated the two germline ends. The CDR3 sequence: CASSIVGLSDTQYF. The CDR3 nucleotides are TGTGCCAGTAGTATAGTCGGACTCTCGGATACGCAGTATTTT.

The V gene is TRBV29-1, the J gene TRBJ1-2, with D possibly being TRBD1 (5 bases). The germline CDR1 and CDR2 sequences are SQVTM and ANQGSEA. The CDR3 has 11 amino acids. Trimming cost V 4 bases and J 8 bases, with 11 bases left between them. The CDR3 loop reads CSVGDGGGYTF. Written as DNA, the CDR3 is TGCAGCGTTGGGGACGGTGGCGGCTACACCTTC.

Of note for this clonotype: Just one base apart from a much larger clone, this may be a read error. J is TRBJ2-5 and V is TRBV11-2, with 9 bases matching TRBD2. The CDR3 totals 16 residues. Germline-derived CDR1 and CDR2 are SGHAT and FQNNGV. As DNA, the CDR3 is TGTGCCAGCAGTTTCTCCGGGACTAGCAGGCAAGAGGCCCAGTACTTC. Its protein is CASSFSGTSRQEAQYF.